The subject of this entry is one TCR beta chain. Its specificity is unknown. This record belongs to a study of T-cell memory formation after mild COVID-19. Each CDR3 protein gets one entry after TCRdb re-called the 5' RACE reads with MiXCR. The sample has about 560,000 distinct CDR3 sequences, 17% seen once; the top ten hold about 8.6%. Study-wide results and limits: Memory from before infection featured some responding clones, which suggests cross-reactive memory joined.

The TCR sequence derives from an adult woman who had mild COVID-19 (a few samples of this study predate the infection). Cell type and time point are not known. Sequencing used PBMCs or a T cell subset sorted from them (not recorded which).

CDR3 sequence: CATSDGGSDGYTF. CDR3 sequence (DNA): TGTGCCACCAGTGATGGGGGATCGGATGGCTACACCTTC. This chain joins TRBV24-1 and TRBJ1-2, with D possibly being TRBD1 (5 bases). The CDR3 length is 13 residues. In germline, CDR1 is KGHDR, CDR2 SFDVKD. Trimming removed 3 bases at V and 6 bases at J, with 10 bases between.